Described below is a single T cell receptor (beta chain) sequence and its context. Its target is not known. The authors split each subset's genomic DNA evenly across several immunoSEQ plates. The method was immunoSEQ multiplex PCR; TCRdb's version includes in-frame clones alone and lacks a portion of them. The sample has over 950,000 clones, approximately 80% seen once. The source of the sample is a study of shared clonotypes between healthy human individuals. The wider study: CD4 naive cells filled three plates per donor, CD4 memory three, CD8 naive two and CD8 memory one. Study results and limitations: Richness estimates generally favored naive over memory subsets.

The length of the CDR3 is 12 residues. Germline V gene sequence: CDR1 SEHNR, CDR2 FQNEAQ (reference sequence). With 8 bases removed from V and 7 bases from J, the gap between germline ends came to 9 bases. This receptor was identified in a man between 18 and 35 years old in good health. Some clones in this sample may be carry-over from other donors' samples. Sequencing was carried out using memory CD4+ T cells from PBMCs. Subset of the sample: CD45RA-negative fraction. The genes are TRBV7-9 and TRBJ1-6; tentative D call: TRBD1 (5 bases). CDR3 in DNA: TGTGCCAGCGGGACGGAAAATTCACCCCTCCACTTT. Encoded protein: CASGTENSPLHF.